This T cell receptor beta chain appears in the sequencing data of a study of blood T cells in healthy people across ages (dated by TCRdb to 2015 to 2017). Background for the entire study: In model experiments, template switching captured about one uniquely barcoded TCR beta cDNA molecule for every two T cells. To track age-related changes in TCR beta repertoire diversity, the study relied on deep sequencing normalized with unique cDNA molecular identifiers. The donors were split into four age groups: young (average around 15 years), middle-aged (more than 35), aged (roughly 68) and long-lived (more than 80). To avoid experimental bias, donors of different ages were randomly spread across the sequencing lanes. Using the same blood draw, the study looked at two additional independent replicas of 1 million unique cDNA reads for two donors, one aged 18 to 30 and the other aged 80 or older. The investigation overall reported the following: As age increased, observed TCR beta diversity per million T cells dropped in a roughly linear way, and a significant reduction was already evident by age 40. Estimates of total diversity based on one million sequenced T cells were considered lower bounds and underestimates. Because profiling used bulk unsorted PBMCs, naive and antigen-experienced compartments could not be compared conclusively. Compared with the aged group, the long-lived group had more naive CD4+ T cells, fewer expanded clones and increased TCR diversity, a pattern suggesting age selection. Because the CMV infection status of the donors was unknown, age-related changes in expanded clonotypes may potentially have been confounded. A strong correlation was found between observed TCR beta diversity and the percentage of naive T cells measured by flow cytometry.

Donors were 30 to 45 systemically healthy Caucasian individuals from Russia aged roughly 6 to 100 years. About 10 milliliters of peripheral blood were collected from each donor into EDTA-treated Vacutainer tubes. Ficoll-Paque density-gradient centrifugation was used to isolate PBMCs, with at least 6.5 million per sample. Trizol reagent was used to extract total RNA from PBMCs, with at least 6 micrograms per sample. For every donor, flow cytometry on a PBMC aliquot measured the percentage of naive CD45RAhigh/CD27high T cells. According to the germline V gene (reference sequence), CDR1 reads DFQATT and CDR2 reads SNEGSKA. V is shortened by 0 bases, J by 7 bases, and the region joining them spans 28 bases. From cysteine to phenylalanine, the CDR3 is 19 amino acids long. Only the CDR3 part of the read is kept: 57 bases, read in frame from the first base. The method behind the library was 5' RACE. The run used an Illumina HiSeq 2500. A second PCR of about 7 to 12 cycles was performed with a sample-barcoded 5' primer and a J-beta primer mix. Each TCR beta cDNA molecule received a unique molecular identifier from a template-switch 5' adaptor carrying 12 random nucleotides. At least 2.5 million CDR3-containing paired-end reads were obtained from each sample. First-strand cDNA synthesis was performed from all RNA using the Mint cDNA synthesis kit, with priming by a TRBC-specific oligonucleotide. Following uracil-DNA glycosylase treatment, all cDNA underwent a first 18-cycle PCR with the universal primers M1SS and BC2_uni_R. The published analysis was carried out like this. For normalization, 1 million high-quality reads were randomly selected from each sample, with every read carrying a distinct molecular identifier. Reads with shared molecular identifiers were discarded instead of being binned into consensus sequences. CDR3 identification, clonotype clustering and error correction used MiTCR with a Q25 quality threshold and the strictest error-elimination algorithm. A nonparametric unseen species model with Euler transformation was used to estimate a lower bound on total TCR beta diversity. TCRdb's own reprocessing of the public reads used fastp at Q25 and MiXCR and kept productive beta chains. Each entry merges the rows of one CDR3 protein and shows their most common DNA and genes. The V and J calls and clone size are TCRdb's, not the authors'. In this sample the table shows roughly 1,800,000 distinct CDR3 sequences, about 50% of which occur a single time. The ten most abundant clones make up less than 2.5% of the sample.

Points on this clonotype: This receptor's antigen is unknown. No per-base quality is available; no much larger clone lies one base away.

This receptor was taken from a woman in her thirties or forties in good health. Sequenced sample: blood. The V and J genes are TRBV20-1 and TRBJ2-1; the D gene is tentatively TRBD1 or TRBD2, each matching 6 bases. In nucleotide form, the sequence is TGCAGTGCTAGAGAATGGAGAGACAGGCGGGATAGCCGCCCAAATGAGCAGTTCTTC. Its protein is CSAREWRDRRDSRPNEQFF.